This is a list of T cell receptor beta chains from one sample in a study of T cell repertoires in cytomegalovirus infection. A single record per CDR3 protein comes from TCRdb applying MiXCR to the reads. The sample lists around 740,000 distinct CDR3 sequences, roughly a third occurring once. The sequencing sample was made of PBMCs. Receptor source: a human donor in good health (CMV status not recorded). Some clones in this sample may be carry-over from other donors' samples. CDR3s include the opening cysteine and the closing phenylalanine or tryptophan. A D gene is named only where the DNA matches it firmly. Only part of the rows carry a size: once, few, many, or a class if the clone is expanded.

v_call,clone_size,d_call,j_call,cdr3_nt,cdr3_aa
TRBV6-5,NA,NA,TRBJ1-6,TGTGCCAGCAGTTACTCGGACAGCGATAATTCACCCCTCCACTTT,CASSYSDSDNSPLHF
TRBV15,few,NA,TRBJ1-2,TGTGCCACCAGCATCGTCACAGGGATTAACTATGGCTACACCTTC,CATSIVTGINYGYTF
TRBV4-2,NA,NA,TRBJ2-2,TGTGCCAGCAGCCACCGGGGCTCAAACACCGGGGAGCTGTTTTTT,CASSHRGSNTGELFF
TRBV11-2,NA,TRBD2,TRBJ2-1,TGTGCCAGCAGCTTAACCAGCGGGAGGCCGGGGCGGTACAATGAGCAGTTCTTC,CASSLTSGRPGRYNEQFF
TRBV28,NA,NA,TRBJ1-2,TGTGCCAGCAGTTTAGTTCTAGGAGATCCCCTCTATGGCTACACCTTC,CASSLVLGDPLYGYTF
TRBV19,NA,NA,TRBJ2-1,TGTGCCAGTAGTATACAGGCGCACAATGAGCAGTTCTTC,CASSIQAHNEQFF
TRBV6-5,NA,NA,TRBJ1-4,TGTGCCAGCAGTTACTCAGGGGGAAATGAAAAACTGTTTTTT,CASSYSGGNEKLFF
TRBV6-6,NA,NA,TRBJ2-5,TGTGCCAGCAGTCTGAGGACGGATGAAGAGACCCAGTACTTC,CASSLRTDEETQYF
TRBV7-9,few,TRBD1,TRBJ2-7,TGTGCCAGCAGCTGGACCGGGACAGGGTCTTTCGAGCAGTACTTC,CASSWTGTGSFEQYF
TRBV12-3/TRBV12-4,NA,TRBD1,TRBJ1-5,TGTGCCAGCAGGAACAGGGGGGTAGGGCAGCCCCAGCATTTT,CASRNRGVGQPQHF
TRBV5-1,few,TRBD1,TRBJ1-1,TGCGCCAGCAAACAGGGGAGGAACACTGAAGCTTTCTTT,CASKQGRNTEAFF
TRBV6-1,NA,NA,TRBJ2-3,TGTGCCAGCACTATTAAACCGGGGGATACGCAGTATTTT,CASTIKPGDTQYF
TRBV10-3,NA,NA,TRBJ2-1,TGTGCCATCAGTCCTTGGAATGGGGGCTTGAATGAGCAGTTCTTC,CAISPWNGGLNEQFF
TRBV20-1,few,NA,TRBJ2-1,TGCAGTGCTCCGCCCGGACAGACATACAATGAGCAGTTCTTC,CSAPPGQTYNEQFF
TRBV5-6,NA,NA,TRBJ1-5,TGTGCCAGCAGCCCACATGGACAGCCTTATCAGCCCCAGCATTTT,CASSPHGQPYQPQHF
TRBV7-2,many,TRBD1,TRBJ2-7,TGTGCCAGCAGCTTAGGACAGGGGGGGTACGAGCAGTACTTC,CASSLGQGGYEQYF
TRBV7-6,NA,NA,TRBJ2-2,TGTGCCAGCAGCTTAGTGGTCCCTACTACCGGGGAGCTGTTTTTT,CASSLVVPTTGELFF
TRBV7-8,many,NA,TRBJ1-1,TGTGCCAGCAGCTCCCGACAGCCGAACACTGAAGCTTTCTTT,CASSSRQPNTEAFF
TRBV7-3,few,NA,TRBJ2-5,TGTGCCAGCAGCTTACGGGCAGGGGACCGCGGTGAGACCCAGTACTTC,CASSLRAGDRGETQYF
TRBV19,few,TRBD2,TRBJ2-5,TGTGCCAGTAGGCGCGGGAGCGGCCAAGGAGAGACCCAGTACTTC,CASRRGSGQGETQYF
TRBV27,NA,TRBD1,TRBJ1-2,TGTGCCAGCAGCGGGGACAGGGAAAGATGGGGCTACACCTTC,CASSGDRERWGYTF
TRBV4-1,NA,TRBD2,TRBJ2-5,TGCGCCAGCAGCCACCCTAGCGGGGACATTGAGACCCAGTACTTC,CASSHPSGDIETQYF
TRBV6-1,NA,NA,TRBJ1-1,TGTGCCAGCAGCCATCCCCGACCGAACACTGAAGCTTTCTTT,CASSHPRPNTEAFF
TRBV19,few,NA,TRBJ1-2,TGTGCCAGTAGTATAGGGGGAACAGACTATGGCTACACCTTC,CASSIGGTDYGYTF
TRBV11-3,NA,NA,TRBJ2-1,TGTGCCAGCAGCTATTTAGCGAGCAGCTCCTACAATGAGCAGTTCTTC,CASSYLASSSYNEQFF
TRBV5-4,few,TRBD1,TRBJ2-7,TGTGCCAGCAGCTTGGCCTCAGGGGGCCGGGCGGTCTACGAGCAGTACTTC,CASSLASGGRAVYEQYF
TRBV18,NA,NA,TRBJ1-1,TGTGCCAGCTCACCAGGGGCGGGGGAGACTGAAGCTTTCTTT,CASSPGAGETEAFF
TRBV27,few,TRBD1,TRBJ2-7,TGTGCCAGCAGTCCCCGACCGGGACAGACCTACGAGCAGTACTTC,CASSPRPGQTYEQYF
TRBV7-9,NA,NA,TRBJ1-2,TGTGCCAGCAGCTTAGATGTGGGCGGCTACACCTTC,CASSLDVGGYTF
TRBV12-3/TRBV12-4,few,NA,TRBJ1-1,TGTGCCAGCAGTCTTTTGGGTGAGGGTGACACTGAAGCTTTCTTT,CASSLLGEGDTEAFF
TRBV5-4,few,NA,TRBJ2-7,TGTGCCAGCAGCTTGATAACCTCGTCCCGACTAGGGACCTACGAGCAGTACTTC,CASSLITSSRLGTYEQYF
TRBV6-1,few,TRBD1,TRBJ2-2,TGTGCCAGCATCCGGACAGGACCTCGGAACACCGGGGAGCTGTTTTTT,CASIRTGPRNTGELFF
TRBV6-5,NA,NA,TRBJ1-3,TGTGCCAGCAGTTACTCGAAGGGCGGCGGGCTTGACACCATATATTTT,CASSYSKGGGLDTIYF
TRBV14,once,TRBD1,TRBJ2-5,TGTGCCAGCAGCCGAGGTCCGGGACAGGGTTCGCGAGGGTACCAAGAGACCCAGTACTTC,CASSRGPGQGSRGYQETQYF
TRBV28,many,NA,TRBJ2-7,TGTGCCAGCAGTTTAAGCCACGAGCAGTACTTC,CASSLSHEQYF
TRBV28,NA,NA,TRBJ2-7,TGTGCCAGCAGCCTTGGCAAGGGGCGAAGCGAGCAGTACTTC,CASSLGKGRSEQYF
TRBV6-5,few,NA,TRBJ2-7,TGTGCCAGCAGTTACGGGGTAGGGGAGTACTTC,CASSYGVGEYF
TRBV12-3/TRBV12-4,few,NA,TRBJ1-2,TGTGCCAGCAGTTTGCTACAGGCCGACCAGGAGGGCTACACCTTC,CASSLLQADQEGYTF
TRBV7-6,few,NA,TRBJ1-6,TGTGCCAGCAGCTTAGCGGATGGGGATTCACCCCTCCACTTT,CASSLADGDSPLHF
TRBV7-9,NA,TRBD1,TRBJ1-1,TGTGCCAGCAGCGGTCGGGACAGTGAAACTGAAGCTTTCTTT,CASSGRDSETEAFF
TRBV7-9,many,TRBD1,TRBJ1-2,TGTGCCAGCAGCAAGGGACAGGGGGCAAATCTATACTATGGCTACACCTTC,CASSKGQGANLYYGYTF
TRBV20-1,few,TRBD2,TRBJ2-3,TGCAGTGCACCTCTAGCGGGTGGTCCAGATACGCAGTATTTT,CSAPLAGGPDTQYF
TRBV5-4,NA,NA,TRBJ2-1,TGTGCCAGCAGCGAAAAAATGGACAAGGAGCAGTTCTTC,CASSEKMDKEQFF
TRBV2,NA,TRBD1,TRBJ2-6,TGTGCCAGCAGGGTCCCGGGACAGGGTGTTGGGGCCAACGTCCTGACTTTC,CASRVPGQGVGANVLTF
TRBV7-9,many,TRBD2,TRBJ2-3,TGTGCCAGCAGCCCCCCTAGCGGCAGCACAGATACGCAGTATTTT,CASSPPSGSTDTQYF
TRBV18,NA,TRBD1,TRBJ2-1,TGTGCCAGCTCAGCGACAGGGTCAAGAGACAATGAGCAGTTCTTC,CASSATGSRDNEQFF
TRBV28,few,TRBD2,TRBJ2-1,TGTGCCAGCAGTAGGGCTAGCGGGAGCTACAATGAGCAGTTCTTC,CASSRASGSYNEQFF
TRBV7-2,few,NA,TRBJ2-5,TGTGCCAGCAGCTTCGGACTCCGCCAAGAGACCCAGTACTTC,CASSFGLRQETQYF